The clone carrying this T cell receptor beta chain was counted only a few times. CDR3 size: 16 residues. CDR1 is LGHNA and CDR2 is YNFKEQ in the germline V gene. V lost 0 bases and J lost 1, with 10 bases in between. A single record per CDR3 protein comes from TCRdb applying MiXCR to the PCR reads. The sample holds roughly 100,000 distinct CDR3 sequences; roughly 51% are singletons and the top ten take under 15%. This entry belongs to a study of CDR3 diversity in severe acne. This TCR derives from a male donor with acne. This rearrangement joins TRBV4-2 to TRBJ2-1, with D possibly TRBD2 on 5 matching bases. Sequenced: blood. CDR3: CASSQEGSGSYNEQFF. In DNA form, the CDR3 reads TGTGCCAGCAGCCAAGAGGGAAGCGGATCCTACAATGAGCAGTTCTTC.